What follows describes a single T cell receptor (beta chain). The antigen is undetermined. TCR beta CDR3 region amplification was performed from RNA transcripts. Primed by the HTBI set, a first-round RT-PCR was run on the TCR CDR3. Using its own MiXCR run on the multiplex PCR reads, TCRdb lists one record per CDR3 protein. The sample contains 500,000 to 800,000 distinct CDR3 sequences, 45% of which appear only once. These data are taken from a study of T cells in Graves' hyperthyroidism and ophthalmopathy. Whole-study findings and limits: Median prediction lead before ophthalmopathy onset was 5.5 to 7 months with the model.

Per the germline V gene, CDR1 is SNHLY and CDR2 is FYNNEI. V was clipped by 2 bases and J by 2 bases, with 13 bases between them. The CDR3 is 16 amino acids. This sequence originates from an adult man with Graves' disease, either hyperthyroidism or ophthalmopathy (not recorded which). Sequences were obtained from peripheral blood or thyroid tissue (not recorded which). This chain links TRBV2 with TRBJ1-5; D is ambiguous. The CDR3 protein is CASSETQVYGNQPQHF. CDR3 DNA sequence: TGTGCCAGCAGTGAAACACAAGTATATGGCAATCAGCCCCAGCATTTT.